Listed here are 16 T cell receptor beta chains from one sample, sequenced in a study of identical twins. TCRdb ran MiXCR on the 5' RACE reads and lists one entry per CDR3 protein. The sample includes some 250,000 distinct CDR3 sequences, roughly an eighth of them seen just once. This sample also appeared in a second study, on yellow fever vaccine responses in identical twins.

Material for sequencing was memory (CD45RO+) T cells sorted from blood. These receptors were taken from a woman aged 18-29 years in good health.

This clonotype was recorded a few times. The J gene is TRBJ2-7, the V gene TRBV7-9; D gene unclear. Trimming pared 1 base from V and 0 bases from J, leaving 7 bases between. The CDR3 loop spans 14 amino acids. Germline CDR1 reads SEHNR; CDR2 reads FQNEAQ (reference sequence). Here the CDR3 reads CASSLGPASYEQYF. CDR3 coding DNA: TGTGCCAGCAGCTTAGGTCCGGCCTCCTACGAGCAGTACTTC.

The CDR3 protein is CSARVTKGQGKWGNIQYF. DNA for the CDR3: TGCAGTGCTAGAGTAACCAAGGGACAGGGCAAGTGGGGAAACATTCAGTACTTC. The V gene is TRBV20-1, the J gene TRBJ2-4; 9 positions match TRBD1. CDR3 length: 18 residues. Germline CDR1 and CDR2: DFQATT and SNEGSKA (reference sequence). With V trimmed by 1 base and J by 6 bases, 16 bases remained unmatched.

Note on this clonotype: A junction boundary mismatches the germline segment, possibly from a read error. The rearrangement uses TRBV20-1 and TRBJ2-7, with TRBD2 matching over 9 bases. The CDR3 contains 16 residues. Looked up from germline, CDR1 is DFQATT and CDR2 is SNEGSKA (reference sequence). This CDR3 is CCARASGGWGRHEQYF. The CDR3, as DNA: TGCTGTGCTAGAGCGAGCGGGGGGTGGGGTAGGCACGAGCAGTACTTC.

This clonotype was counted only a few times. This sequence joins TRBV20-1 and TRBJ1-2; possibly TRBD1 for D (6 bases). CDR1 and CDR2 (germline): DFQATT, SNEGSKA (reference sequence). Trimming removed 0 bases from V and 3 bases from J, with 11 bases in between. The CDR3 sequence is 14 residues long. In DNA form, the CDR3 reads TGCAGTGCTAGAGAAACAGGGACCCACTATGGCTACACCTTC. It translates to CSARETGTHYGYTF.

V gene TRBV4-1 combines with J gene TRBJ2-2; D is unresolved. The V gene's germline CDR1 is MGHRA and CDR2 YSYEKL. This CDR3 contains 17 residues. Trimming pared 4 bases from V and 5 bases from J, leaving 20 bases between. This CDR3 is CASSPGPDVIPTGELFF. CDR3 nucleotide sequence: TGCGCCAGCAGCCCCGGTCCGGACGTGATCCCTACCGGGGAGCTGTTTTTT.

The chain is built from TRBV2 and TRBJ2-3, with 8 bases matching TRBD1. The CDR3 sequence is 14 residues long. The germline V gene encodes CDR1 SNHLY and CDR2 FYNNEI. The V gene end was trimmed by 6 bases and the J gene end by 5 bases; junction bases not matched to a gene: 7. The CDR3 here is CASRVNTGGDTQYF. The CDR3, as DNA: TGTGCCAGCAGGGTCAATACAGGGGGAGATACGCAGTATTTT. The full variable domain, its missing parts supplied by reference TRBV2 and TRBJ2-3, is EPEVTQTPSHQVTQMGQEVILRCVPISNHLYFYWYRQILGQKVEFLVSFYNNEISEKSEIFDDQFSVERPDGSNFTLKIRSTKLEDSAMYFCASRVNTGGDTQYFGPGTRLTVL.

This clonotype was found many times. The V call is TRBV27, the J call TRBJ1-2; TRBD1 aligns across 7 bases. The J segment lost 0 bases and the V segment lost 6 bases, leaving 7 bases of the junction unmatched. The CDR3 sequence is 15 residues long. Germline CDR1 reads MNHEY; CDR2 reads SMNVEV (reference sequence). In nucleotides, the CDR3 is TGTGCCAGCAGCCGGACAGGACAACCTAACTATGGCTACACCTTC. It is translated as CASSRTGQPNYGYTF.

This clonotype was counted only a few times. The rearrangement links TRBV10-3 to TRBJ2-3; 7 positions agree with TRBD2. Per the germline V gene, CDR1 is ENHRY and CDR2 is SYGVKD. CDR3 length: 15 residues. Trimming cost V 9 bases and J 6 bases; bases outside gene matches: 15. The CDR3 sequence: CAIGGGSGGRDTQYF. CDR3 coding DNA: TGTGCCATTGGTGGCGGGAGCGGTGGTAGGGATACGCAGTATTTT.

This chain connects TRBV30 to TRBJ2-1, with 8 bases identical to TRBD2. This CDR3 contains 15 residues. V lost 4 bases and J lost 4; bases outside the gene matches: 9. Germline CDR1 is GTSNPN and CDR2 is SVGIG (reference sequence). For the CDR3, the DNA is TGTGCCTGGAATTGGGGTAGCGGGATGTACAATGAGCAGTTCTTC. Its protein product is CAWNWGSGMYNEQFF. The variable domain in full, with the rest retrieved from reference TRBV30 and TRBJ2-1, is SQTIHQWPATLVQPVGSPLSLECTVEGTSNPNLYWYRQAAGRGLQLLFYSVGIGQISSEVPQNLSASRPQDRQFILSSKKLLLSDSGFYLCAWNWGSGMYNEQFFGPGTRLTVL.

CDR3 in DNA: TGTGCCAGCAGCTTAGGGTGGACTAGCGGGAGTTGGACCAAAAACATTCAGTACTTC. Its protein product is CASSLGWTSGSWTKNIQYF. V is TRBV11-2 and J is TRBJ2-4; 13 nucleotides line up with TRBD2. Germline V lookup: CDR1 SGHAT, CDR2 FQNNGV. The CDR3 loop spans 19 amino acids. Germline trimming cut 1 base from V and 2 bases from J; bases unmatched to any gene: 8.

This clonotype was observed a handful of times. The V call is TRBV2, the J call TRBJ2-7; D perhaps matches TRBD1 (6 bases). The CDR3 has 14 amino acids. The germline gives CDR1 SNHLY, CDR2 FYNNEI. V was cut by 7 bases and J by 2 bases, with 15 bases left in between. CDR3 sequence: CASTKTGIAYEQYF. DNA of the CDR3: TGTGCCAGCACCAAGACAGGAATTGCCTACGAGCAGTACTTC.

The chain employs TRBV5-1 and TRBJ2-7, with TRBD1 matching over 9 bases. V dropped 0 bases and J dropped 3; count of bases not matched to a gene: 4. This CDR3 has 15 amino acids. Germline V gene sequence: CDR1 SGHRS, CDR2 YFSETQ. The CDR3 nucleotides are TGCGCCAGCAGCTTGGCCGGGACAGGGTTCTACGAGCAGTACTTC. This encodes CASSLAGTGFYEQYF. Full variable domain (outside the CDR3, taken from reference TRBV5-1 and TRBJ2-7): KAGVTQTPRYLIKTRGQQVTLSCSPISGHRSVSWYQQTPGQGLQFLFEYFSETQRNKGNFPGRFSGRQFSNSRSEMNVSTLELGDSALYLCASSLAGTGFYEQYFGPGTRLTVT.

This clonotype has more than one count but fewer than ten. The V call is TRBV6-5, the J call TRBJ2-1, with D uncertain. The CDR3 covers 12 residues. V dropped 5 bases and J dropped 5 bases, with 7 bases sitting between them. Germline V CDR1 and CDR2: MNHEY, SVGAGI. This chain's CDR3 is CASSPRDNEQFF. The CDR3 DNA follows: TGTGCCAGCAGTCCCCGGGACAATGAGCAGTTCTTC.

This clonotype was observed many times. V and J are TRBV29-1 and TRBJ2-1; D might be TRBD2 (6 bases). Germline V gene data show CDR1 as SQVTM and CDR2 as ANQGSEA. This CDR3 comprises 12 residues. The ends were cut back, 5 bases at V and 5 bases at J, with 10 bases in the middle. The CDR3: CSVSWGDNEQFF. In DNA form, the CDR3 reads TGCAGCGTTAGTTGGGGGGACAATGAGCAGTTCTTC.

The rearrangement uses TRBV3-1 and TRBJ1-5; D is unresolved. Germline V lookup: CDR1 LGHDT, CDR2 YNNKEL (reference sequence). Trimming took off 2 bases at V and 2 bases at J, with 10 bases between the two ends. This CDR3 is 15 amino acids long. CDR3: CASSQSLPRNQPQHF. In DNA form, the CDR3 reads TGTGCCAGCAGCCAAAGTCTCCCGCGCAATCAGCCCCAGCATTTT.

This clonotype was picked up many times. V usage is TRBV12-3 or TRBV12-4 and J usage is TRBJ2-3, with D hard to call. Trimming took off 3 bases at V and 0 bases at J, with 7 bases between the two ends. This CDR3 comprises 14 residues. CDR3 loop: CASSFQTSTDTQYF. The CDR3 nucleotides are TGTGCCAGCAGTTTCCAAACTAGCACAGATACGCAGTATTTT.